The clone carrying this T cell receptor beta chain was found many times. Its antigen is currently unknown. Original processing notes: In papillary thyroid cancer, a distant-metastasis classifier was built using CDR3 differences across clinicopathological groups. TCRdb re-called the PCR reads via MiXCR. These V and J calls derive from TCRdb rather than the authors' analysis. The table records tens of thousands of clones, roughly 22% of them present only once. This sample stems from a study of metastatic and nonmetastatic thyroid tumors. Overall study: Blood and tumor or nodule tissue repertoires from malignant and benign thyroid patients were compared.

No patient had received any treatment before thyroid surgery. The V gene lost 1 base and the J gene lost 7 bases, with 8 bases spanning the gap. Germline CDR1 and CDR2: SGHTA and FQGNSA. The CDR3 loop spans 13 amino acids. Study observations and caveats: In blood and tumor, TCR beta diversity was reportedly significantly higher in malignant thyroid tumors than in benign nodules.

The chain links TRBV7-2 to TRBJ1-5; no definite D call. The sequence was obtained from a female donor with papillary thyroid cancer or a benign thyroid nodule (not recorded which). Some clones in this sample may be carry-over from other donors' samples. The material sequenced was adjacent normal tissue. CDR3 nucleotides: TGTGCCAGCAGCTTAGGGTACGACCAGCCCCAGCATTTT. Protein: CASSLGYDQPQHF.